This T cell receptor beta chain was documented in a study of blood T cell repertoires in COVID-19. The overall study: In each case, the material was cDNA or gDNA derived from T cells, B-cell-depleted T cells, or PBMCs.

In the authors' methods: Scientists estimated how many nucleated cells there were by amplifying reference gene primers. Clones were read by immunoSEQ multiplex PCR, and TCRdb kept only the in-frame ones, dropping some. Clonal size and the V and J genes are those of that table, whereas D and trimming came from the DNA. The table lists some 320,000 clones, around 88% of them singletons. The clonotype originates from a woman aged 25-40 years who had recovered from COVID-19. Sequenced material: peripheral blood.

The CDR3 DNA reads as TGTGCCATCAGTGCGGGGACACGGGACTACGAGCAGTACTTC. Its translation is CAISAGTRDYEQYF. V usage is TRBV10-3 and J usage is TRBJ2-7; the D gene is possibly TRBD1 (6 bases). V lost 4 bases and J lost 3, with 13 bases in between. There are 14 residues in the CDR3. CDR1 is ENHRY and CDR2 is SYGVKD in the germline V gene.